The 6 T cell receptor beta chains listed next were all sequenced from one sample in a study of cytomegalovirus exposure and HLA in healthy donors. PCR employed 60 Vbeta and 13 Jbeta primers. Measured with immunoSEQ multiplex PCR; TCRdb has only the in-frame clones, and not every one. The table records about 190,000 clones, approximately 75% of them present only once. The specimen was PBMCs. These receptor sequences come from a man between 25 and 39 years old in good health and CMV-seropositive.

J is TRBJ2-3 and V is TRBV5-1; 9 nucleotides match TRBD1. There are 14 residues in the CDR3. Losses at the gene ends were 3 bases for V and 3 bases for J; bases not matched to a gene: 2. CDR1 and CDR2 from the germline V gene are SGHRS and YFSETQ. The CDR3 is CASSSGQGTDTQYF. DNA for the CDR3: TGCGCCAGCAGCTCAGGACAGGGGACAGATACGCAGTATTTT. The whole variable domain, remainder taken from reference TRBV5-1 and TRBJ2-3, is KAGVTQTPRYLIKTRGQQVTLSCSPISGHRSVSWYQQTPGQGLQFLFEYFSETQRNKGNFPGRFSGRQFSNSRSEMNVSTLELGDSALYLCASSSGQGTDTQYFGPGTRLTVL.

To note about this clone: Its ends do not fully match the called genes, so a read error is possible. The chain carries TRBV7-9 and TRBJ2-7, with TRBD2 identical over 13 bases. This CDR3 contains 15 residues. From germline, CDR1 is SEHNR and CDR2 FQNEAQ (reference sequence). CDR3 DNA: TGTTCCAGCAGCTCCCAACTAGCGGGGGGGCTCGAGCAGTACTTC. Protein sequence: CSSSSQLAGGLEQYF.

This sequence joins TRBV7-6 and TRBJ2-7, with 16 bases lining up with TRBD2. CDR1 and CDR2 (germline): SGHVS, FNYEAQ. The V and J ends lost 0 bases and 3 bases, in that order; junction bases with no gene match: 8. This CDR3 has 19 residues. CDR3 DNA sequence: TGTGCCAGCAGCTTAGCCCCCGGGACTAGCGGGAGGGCCCTCTACGAGCAGTACTTC. This sequence encodes CASSLAPGTSGRALYEQYF.

This clone was recorded only once. V is TRBV7-9 and J is TRBJ1-5, with 8 bases identical to TRBD1. The CDR3 consists of 16 residues. Germline trimming cut 1 base from V and 7 bases from J; bases unmatched to any gene: 9. The germline V gene encodes CDR1 SEHNR and CDR2 FQNEAQ (reference sequence). The CDR3 loop reads CASSLGWAGGQQPQHF. In nucleotides, the CDR3 is TGTGCCAGCAGCTTAGGTTGGGCAGGGGGCCAGCAGCCCCAGCATTTT.

This clone was seen only a few times. The chain combines TRBV9 with TRBJ2-7, with D unclear. V was pared by 0 bases and J by 2 bases, with 12 bases between. The CDR3 runs to 15 residues. Germline lookup yields CDR1 SGDLS and CDR2 YYNGEE. The CDR3 loop is CASSVAWADTYEQYF. The CDR3, as DNA: TGTGCCAGCAGCGTAGCTTGGGCCGATACCTACGAGCAGTACTTC.

This clone was seen a single time. The J gene is TRBJ2-1, the V gene TRBV7-9, with a tentative D call TRBD2 (9 bases). The CDR3 contains 18 residues. Germline CDR1 and CDR2: SEHNR and FQNEAQ (reference sequence). Deletions cut 5 bases from V and 12 bases from J, with 32 bases between. CDR3 loop: CASSPFDRGAAGGPWQFF. CDR3 nucleotide sequence: TGTGCCAGCAGCCCTTTCGACAGGGGTGCTGCGGGAGGGCCATGGCAGTTCTTC.